The T cell receptor (beta chain) described here comes from a study of T cells in Graves' hyperthyroidism and ophthalmopathy. The CDR3 loop spans 16 amino acids. Germline V gives CDR1 DFQATT, CDR2 SNEGSKA (reference sequence). Unmatched junction bases numbered 9, after V lost 1 base and J lost 0 bases. Amplification targeted TCR beta CDR3 regions from RNA transcripts. Carried out on the TCR CDR3, a first-round RT-PCR used the HTBI primer set. One entry per CDR3 protein, called by TCRdb with MiXCR from the multiplex PCR reads. The sample lists around 580,000 distinct CDR3 sequences; roughly 50% were seen once. This clonotype was recorded a few times.

The sequence was obtained from a woman in her late teens or twenties with Graves' hyperthyroidism. Sample: peripheral blood or thyroid tissue (not recorded which). V is TRBV20-1 and J is TRBJ2-7, with TRBD1 matching 7 bases. Written as DNA, the CDR3 is TGCAGTGCTAGAGGAGGGGGACAGAGTAGCTCCTACGAGCAGTACTTC. Translating gives CSARGGGQSSSYEQYF.